A single sample is the source of the 23 T cell receptor beta chains below, sequenced in a study of T cells in tuberculosis. Libraries were prepared by immunoSEQ multiplex PCR; TCRdb keeps only in-frame clonotypes and omits some of them. The table shows tens of thousands of clones, with nearly 90% occurring only once. The sequencing input was PBMCs. These receptors all come from a donor aged 10-30 years with latent tuberculosis or without tuberculosis infection.

The V and J genes are TRBV28 and TRBJ1-6; D gene ambiguous. The CDR3 has 14 amino acids. CDR1 and CDR2 from the germline V gene are MDHEN and SYDVKM. Trimming took off 8 bases at V and 0 bases at J, with 8 bases between the two ends. The CDR3 nucleotides read TGTGCCAGCTCGTCGAGCTCCTATAATTCACCCCTCCACTTT. It specifies CASSSSSYNSPLHF. Variable domain in full (rest from reference TRBV28 and TRBJ1-6): DVKVTQSSRYLVKRTGEKVFLECVQDMDHENMFWYRQDPGLGLRLIYFSYDVKMKEKGDIPEGYSVSREKKERFSLILESASTNQTSMYLCASSSSSYNSPLHFGNGTRLTVT.

The chain joins TRBV4-3 to TRBJ2-7, with 12 bases identical to TRBD2. CDR3 length: 16 residues. Looked up from germline, CDR1 is LGHNA and CDR2 is YSLEER. J gave up 0 bases and V 4 bases, and 4 bases lay outside the gene matches. In DNA, the CDR3 is TGCGCCAGCAGCCCCGGGACTAGCGGGTCCTCCTACGAGCAGTACTTC. It encodes CASSPGTSGSSYEQYF.

The chain carries TRBV27 and TRBJ1-2; TRBD1 matches 7 bases. In germline, CDR1 is MNHEY, CDR2 SMNVEV (reference sequence). The CDR3 runs 13 residues. Losses at the gene ends were 5 bases for V and 10 bases for J; bases not matched to a gene: 10. CDR3 bases: TGTGCCAGCAGTCGCCTCGACAGGGCCCACTACACCTTC. It encodes CASSRLDRAHYTF.

The genes are TRBV10-3 and TRBJ1-5; D might be TRBD1 (5 bases). This CDR3 spans 14 amino acids. Trimming cost V 4 bases and J 4 bases, with 11 bases left between them. In germline, CDR1 is ENHRY, CDR2 SYGVKD. As DNA, the CDR3 is TGTGCCATCAGTGCATCGCCAGGGAATCAGCCCCAGCATTTT. This gives the protein CAISASPGNQPQHF.

J is TRBJ2-7 and V is TRBV4-1; the D gene is possibly TRBD1 (6 bases). This CDR3 contains 14 residues. V dropped 5 bases and J dropped 2 bases, with 13 bases sitting between them. CDR1 and CDR2 (germline): MGHRA, YSYEKL. CDR3 sequence reads: CASSGTGNTYEQYF. The CDR3 DNA follows: TGCGCCAGCAGCGGTACAGGGAACACCTACGAGCAGTACTTC.

The chain combines TRBV5-4 with TRBJ2-3, with a tentative D call TRBD1 (5 bases). The CDR3 contains 14 residues. Trimming took off 2 bases at V and 2 bases at J, with 9 bases between the two ends. Germline CDR1 and CDR2: SGHNT and YYREEE (reference sequence). The DNA of the CDR3 is TGTGCCAGCAGCTTCCAAGGGGCCACAGATACGCAGTATTTT. Its translation: CASSFQGATDTQYF.

The CDR3 DNA is TGTGCCAGCAGGTACTTTCTGGCGGGGACGACCTACAATGAGCAGTTCTTC. Residues: CASRYFLAGTTYNEQFF. This chain joins TRBV28 and TRBJ2-1; a weak D match, TRBD2 (6 bases). The CDR3 totals 17 residues. Per germline, CDR1 MDHEN and CDR2 SYDVKM. V was clipped by 6 bases and J by 2 bases, with 20 bases between them. Full variable domain (remainder filled in from reference TRBV28 and TRBJ2-1): DVKVTQSSRYLVKRTGEKVFLECVQDMDHENMFWYRQDPGLGLRLIYFSYDVKMKEKGDIPEGYSVSREKKERFSLILESASTNQTSMYLCASRYFLAGTTYNEQFFGPGTRLTVL.

This chain uses TRBV16 with TRBJ2-1; D ambiguous. The CDR3 has 17 amino acids. V shed 1 base and J shed 0 bases, with 13 bases lying between them. Per the germline V gene, CDR1 is KGHSY and CDR2 is FQNENV. The CDR3 region has the DNA TGTGCCAGCAGCCAATACCGTTACTTTGGCTCCTACAATGAGCAGTTCTTC. Protein sequence: CASSQYRYFGSYNEQFF. Full variable domain (outside the CDR3, taken from reference TRBV16 and TRBJ2-1): GEEVAQTPKHLVRGEGQKAKLYCAPIKGHSYVFWYQQVLKNEFKFLISFQNENVFDETGMPKERFSAKCLPNSPCSLEIQATKLEDSAVYFCASSQYRYFGSYNEQFFGPGTRLTVL.

This chain links TRBV10-3 with TRBJ2-3; TRBD1 might be the D (5 bases). The CDR3 contains 14 residues. In germline, CDR1 is ENHRY, CDR2 SYGVKD. Trimming cost V 10 bases and J 0 bases, with 14 bases left between them. The CDR3 sequence is CATAGHRSTDTQYF. The CDR3 coding sequence is TGTGCCACTGCCGGGCACAGGAGCACAGATACGCAGTATTTT.

The chain couples TRBV28 to TRBJ1-5, with a weak D call TRBD1 (5 bases). The length of the CDR3 is 14 residues. Germline V CDR1 and CDR2: MDHEN, SYDVKM. V was shortened by 7 bases and J by 2 bases, with 12 bases between the two germline ends. CDR3 bases: TGTGCCAGCATCGGGGGGTACGGCAATCAGCCCCAGCATTTT. As protein: CASIGGYGNQPQHF.

This rearrangement joins TRBV7-2 to TRBJ2-7; the D is unclear. The CDR3 is made up of 14 amino acids. The V gene's germline CDR1 is SGHTA and CDR2 FQGNSA. The V end was cut by 2 bases, the J end by 2 bases, with 10 bases between. This CDR3 is CASSLSHSTYEQYF. The CDR3 DNA reads TGTGCCAGCAGCTTATCGCACTCCACCTACGAGCAGTACTTC.

V gene TRBV25-1 combines with J gene TRBJ2-7, with 10 positions matching TRBD1. The V segment lost 8 bases and the J segment 2 bases; nucleotides outside the gene matches: 6. Per the germline V gene, CDR1 is MGHDK and CDR2 is SYGVNS. The CDR3 totals 14 residues. The CDR3 loop reads CASPRTGGPYEQYF. The CDR3 region has the DNA TGTGCCAGCCCCCGGACAGGGGGTCCCTACGAGCAGTACTTC.

This chain links TRBV27 with TRBJ1-2, with D possibly matching TRBD1 (6 bases). Trimming left V 8 bases short and J 4 bases short, with 20 bases between. This CDR3 comprises 15 residues. The germline V gene has CDR1 MNHEY and CDR2 SMNVEV (reference sequence). CDR3 protein: CASGTDSRRTYGYTF. The CDR3 coding sequence is TGTGCCAGCGGCACGGACAGCCGAAGGACCTATGGCTACACCTTC.

The rearrangement joins TRBV5-1 to TRBJ2-5; 14 bases line up with TRBD2. The CDR3 length is 16 residues. The germline V gene encodes CDR1 SGHRS and CDR2 YFSETQ. The junction had 6 bases not matched to a gene; V was cut back by 4 bases and J by 4 bases. The CDR3 DNA reads TGCGCCAGCAGCCCCGGGACTAGCGGGGGCTCAGAGACCCAGTACTTC. Amino acid sequence: CASSPGTSGGSETQYF.

V is TRBV2 and J is TRBJ1-1; D unresolved. V was trimmed by 7 bases and J by 4 bases, leaving 13 bases between them. Per the germline V gene, CDR1 is SNHLY and CDR2 is FYNNEI. There are 13 residues in the CDR3. CDR3 residues: CASTSGEGTEAFF. CDR3 in DNA: TGTGCCAGCACAAGTGGAGAGGGCACTGAAGCTTTCTTT.

This rearrangement joins TRBV19 to TRBJ1-5; no reliable D call. The CDR3 sequence is 16 residues long. Germline V gene sequence: CDR1 LNHDA, CDR2 SQIVND (reference sequence). V gave up 2 bases and J gave up 0 bases, with 11 bases separating them. For the CDR3, the DNA is TGTGCCAGTAGTATACCCTCAGTTTATAGCAATCAGCCCCAGCATTTT. Translation: CASSIPSVYSNQPQHF.

The rearrangement uses TRBV5-6 and TRBJ2-1; tentatively, D is TRBD2 (8 bases). The CDR3 runs to 16 residues. The germline gives CDR1 SGHDT, CDR2 YYEEEE. V gave up 0 bases and J gave up 9 bases, with 19 bases separating them. The CDR3 loop reads CASSLAGTSRTGEQFF. The CDR3 DNA follows: TGTGCCAGCAGCTTGGCCGGGACTAGTCGGACAGGTGAGCAGTTCTTC.

V gene TRBV5-1 combines with J gene TRBJ2-1, with 9 bases matching TRBD2. The J segment lost 8 bases and the V segment lost 7 bases, leaving 13 bases of the junction unmatched. Germline V CDR1 and CDR2: SGHRS, YFSETQ. The CDR3 sequence is 15 residues long. The CDR3, as DNA: TGCGCCAGCGAACCCGGGACTAGCTTAGGGGATGAGCAGTTCTTC. Translating it yields CASEPGTSLGDEQFF.

The chain has TRBV10-2 and TRBJ2-1, with D possibly TRBD1 on 7 matching bases. Trimming cost V 8 bases and J 4 bases, with 15 bases left between them. CDR1 and CDR2 (germline): WSHSY, SAAADI. There are 14 residues in the CDR3. CDR3 DNA: TGCGCCAGCGGGGGGACAGTACCTTACAATGAGCAGTTCTTC. Protein sequence: CASGGTVPYNEQFF.

The gene calls are TRBV5-1 and TRBJ1-2, with unresolved D. Germline V CDR1 and CDR2: SGHRS, YFSETQ. This CDR3 is 14 amino acids long. The V end lost 2 bases, the J end lost 4 bases, and 12 bases lay between the germline ends. CDR3 bases: TGCGCCAGCAGCTTAGAGGGTCCTGGCTATGGCTACACCTTC. It yields the protein CASSLEGPGYGYTF. The whole variable domain, remainder taken from reference TRBV5-1 and TRBJ1-2, is KAGVTQTPRYLIKTRGQQVTLSCSPISGHRSVSWYQQTPGQGLQFLFEYFSETQRNKGNFPGRFSGRQFSNSRSEMNVSTLELGDSALYLCASSLEGPGYGYTFGSGTRLTVV.

J is TRBJ2-7 and V is TRBV7-2, with 7 bases fitting TRBD1. The CDR3 covers 15 residues. Losses at the gene ends were 5 bases for V and 0 bases for J; bases not matched to a gene: 7. From germline, CDR1 is SGHTA and CDR2 FQGNSA. CDR3 residues: CASSRGRGPSYEQYF. The CDR3 DNA follows: TGTGCCAGCAGCCGAGGAAGGGGGCCCTCCTACGAGCAGTACTTC. Together with reference TRBV7-2 and TRBJ2-7, the CDR3 gives the full variable domain: GAGVSQSPSNKVTEKGKDVELRCDPISGHTALYWYRQSLGQGLEFLIYFQGNSAPDKSGLPSDRFSAERTGGSVSTLTIQRTQQEDSAVYLCASSRGRGPSYEQYFGPGTRLTVT.

The genes are TRBV10-3 and TRBJ2-1; TRBD2 might be the D (5 bases). CDR3 length: 18 amino acids. Germline V CDR1 and CDR2: ENHRY, SYGVKD. The V and J ends lost 0 bases and 8 bases respectively, with 23 bases between them. CDR3 region: CAISESPSLAGGLYEQFF. The CDR3 nucleotides read TGTGCCATCAGTGAGTCCCCATCTCTCGCGGGTGGGTTGTATGAGCAGTTCTTC.

The V call is TRBV9, the J call TRBJ2-7; TRBD2 might be the D (6 bases). CDR1 is SGDLS and CDR2 is YYNGEE in the germline V gene. The CDR3 runs 13 residues. The V and J ends lost 3 bases and 5 bases respectively, with 12 bases between them. The CDR3 DNA reads TGTGCCAGCAGCGCCTGGGACTTCAACGAGCAGTACTTC. Its translation: CASSAWDFNEQYF. The complete variable domain, with remaining parts taken from reference TRBV9 and TRBJ2-7, reads DSGVTQTPKHLITATGQRVTLRCSPRSGDLSVYWYQQSLDQGLQFLIQYYNGEERAKGNILERFSAQQFPDLHSELNLSSLELGDSALYFCASSAWDFNEQYFGPGTRLTVT.